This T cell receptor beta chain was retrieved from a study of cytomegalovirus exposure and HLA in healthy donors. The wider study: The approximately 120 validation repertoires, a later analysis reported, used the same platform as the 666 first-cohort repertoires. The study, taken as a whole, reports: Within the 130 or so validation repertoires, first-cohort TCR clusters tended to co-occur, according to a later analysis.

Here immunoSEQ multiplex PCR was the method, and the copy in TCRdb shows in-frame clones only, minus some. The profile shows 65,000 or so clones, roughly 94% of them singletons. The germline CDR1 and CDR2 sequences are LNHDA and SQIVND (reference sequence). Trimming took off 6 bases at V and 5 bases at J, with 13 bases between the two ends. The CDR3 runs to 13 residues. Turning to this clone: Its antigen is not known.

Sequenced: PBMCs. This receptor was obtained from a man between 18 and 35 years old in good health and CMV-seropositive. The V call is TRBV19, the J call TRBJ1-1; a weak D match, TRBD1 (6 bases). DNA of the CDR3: TGTGCCAGTAGCAAGAAAGGGGGTACTGAAGCTTTCTTT. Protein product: CASSKKGGTEAFF.